A single sample is the source of the 22 T cell receptor beta chains below, sequenced in a study of monozygotic twins with inflammatory bowel disease. Using the 5' RACE reads, TCRdb records one entry per CDR3 protein without DNA. Recorded here are roughly 330,000 distinct CDR3 sequences; the top ten clones represent approximately 2%. The sequenced material came from blood. These receptors were obtained from a human donor with ulcerative colitis or Crohn's disease, or a healthy co-twin of an affected twin (not recorded which).

This chain connects TRBV20-1 to TRBJ1-5. Germline CDR1 and CDR2: DFQATT and SNEGSKA (reference sequence). The CDR3 length is 13 residues. The CDR3 region is CSARRESGQPQHF.

The chain joins TRBV2 to TRBJ2-1. Germline V lookup: CDR1 SNHLY, CDR2 FYNNEI. This CDR3 region has 12 residues. CDR3 sequence: CASVSVSDEQFF.

The J gene is TRBJ2-7, the V gene TRBV5-1; no DNA is available, so the TRBD1 call from TCRdb remains unchecked. The CDR3 has 13 amino acids. Per germline, CDR1 SGHRS and CDR2 YFSETQ. CDR3 loop: CASSYTGGNEQYF. Using reference TRBV5-1 and TRBJ2-7 for the parts outside the CDR3, the full variable domain is KAGVTQTPRYLIKTRGQQVTLSCSPISGHRSVSWYQQTPGQGLQFLFEYFSETQRNKGNFPGRFSGRQFSNSRSEMNVSTLELGDSALYLCASSYTGGNEQYFGPGTRLTVT.

J is TRBJ2-5 and V is TRBV19; the D call from TCRdb, TRBD2, cannot be confirmed without DNA. Germline lookup yields CDR1 LNHDA and CDR2 SQIVND (reference sequence). This CDR3 is built from 16 residues. The CDR3: CASSIPLAGGQETQYF.

The chain carries TRBV24-1 and TRBJ2-3. Germline CDR1 and CDR2: KGHDR and SFDVKD. This CDR3 contains 16 residues. The CDR3 region is CATSDPTTPSTDTQYF.

This chain uses TRBV20-1 with TRBJ2-5; the D call of TRBD1 rests on TCRdb alone, since no DNA is present to check it. The CDR3 is 14 amino acids. The germline V gene has CDR1 DFQATT and CDR2 SNEGSKA (reference sequence). This CDR3 reads CSASSGGAQETQYF.

The chain carries TRBV10-3 and TRBJ1-2. The CDR3 loop spans 12 amino acids. The germline V gene encodes CDR1 ENHRY and CDR2 SYGVKD. The CDR3 loop is CAISENGYGYTF.

The rearrangement uses TRBV12-3 or TRBV12-4 and TRBJ1-5; lacking DNA, the TRBD1 call made by TCRdb goes unchecked. The CDR3 has 14 residues. This CDR3 reads CASSLGQFNQPQHF.

The chain couples TRBV5-1 to TRBJ2-7; the D call from TCRdb, TRBD2, cannot be confirmed without DNA. Germline loops: CDR1 SGHRS, CDR2 YFSETQ. The CDR3 is 15 residues long. The chain's CDR3 is CASSLGGPPNYEQYF.

The chain recombines TRBV10-3 with TRBJ2-7; the TCRdb D gene call, TRBD1, has no DNA to confirm it. Germline V gene lookup returns CDR1 ENHRY and CDR2 SYGVKD. The CDR3 spans 13 residues. CDR3 protein: CAIRGDGPYEQYF.

The rearrangement links TRBV15 to TRBJ2-1. The CDR3 is 12 residues long. CDR1 LNHNV and CDR2 YYDKDF come from the germline V gene (reference sequence). CDR3 in amino acids: CATSRDSTEQFF.

The CDR3 spells CASSSGRQTVTQYF. J is TRBJ2-5 and V is TRBV28. Germline V gene sequence: CDR1 MDHEN, CDR2 SYDVKM. The CDR3 length is 14 residues.

The V gene is TRBV9, the J gene TRBJ2-7. CDR3 length: 14 amino acids. CDR1 and CDR2 (germline): SGDLS, YYNGEE. Here the CDR3 reads CASSGSGTPYEQYF.

This sequence joins TRBV12-3 or TRBV12-4 and TRBJ2-5; TCRdb proposes TRBD1, but this gene call is untestable without DNA. CDR3 length: 15 amino acids. The CDR3 reads CASSTGQGVVETQYF.

The chain recombines TRBV20-1 with TRBJ2-1. The CDR3 length is 13 residues. Germline V lookup: CDR1 DFQATT, CDR2 SNEGSKA (reference sequence). The CDR3 loop reads CSARSGTYNEQFF.

The chain recombines TRBV15 with TRBJ2-7; without DNA, the TCRdb call of TRBD2 cannot be checked. Germline CDR1 reads LNHNV; CDR2 reads YYDKDF (reference sequence). The CDR3 extends over 16 amino acids. The CDR3 loop reads CATPPRRLAGSYEQYF.

This sequence joins TRBV5-6 and TRBJ1-4. From germline, CDR1 is SGHDT and CDR2 YYEEEE. CDR3 length: 15 amino acids. CDR3 loop: CASSYRGVTNEKLFF.

This chain joins TRBV5-1 and TRBJ2-6; the D call from TCRdb, TRBD1, cannot be confirmed without DNA. The CDR3 contains 17 residues. Looked up from germline, CDR1 is SGHRS and CDR2 is YFSETQ. This CDR3 is CASSLETGGTGANVLTF.

The CDR3 here is CASSLTTGIQTPFF. The chain employs TRBV7-2 and TRBJ2-1; TCRdb returns TRBD1, unconfirmable since there is no DNA. In germline, CDR1 is SGHTA, CDR2 FQGNSA. This CDR3 is built from 14 residues.

This chain links TRBV20-1 with TRBJ2-2; TCRdb's D call of TRBD1 is untestable without DNA. Looked up from germline, CDR1 is DFQATT and CDR2 is SNEGSKA (reference sequence). This CDR3 is built from 13 residues. CDR3 sequence reads: CSAPGGLTGELFF.

The CDR3 sequence: CASSQWPFTRGQGIYNEQFF. The chain uses TRBV23-1 and TRBJ2-1; TCRdb selects TRBD1, and the lack of DNA leaves this call unchecked. TRBV23-1 is filed as an ORF, its function uncertain. The CDR3 totals 20 residues.

This rearrangement joins TRBV4-1 to TRBJ1-4; absent DNA, TCRdb's TRBD1 call cannot be checked. Germline V gives CDR1 MGHRA, CDR2 YSYEKL. The CDR3 consists of 17 residues. The CDR3 region is CASSQWGSGGTNEKLFF.